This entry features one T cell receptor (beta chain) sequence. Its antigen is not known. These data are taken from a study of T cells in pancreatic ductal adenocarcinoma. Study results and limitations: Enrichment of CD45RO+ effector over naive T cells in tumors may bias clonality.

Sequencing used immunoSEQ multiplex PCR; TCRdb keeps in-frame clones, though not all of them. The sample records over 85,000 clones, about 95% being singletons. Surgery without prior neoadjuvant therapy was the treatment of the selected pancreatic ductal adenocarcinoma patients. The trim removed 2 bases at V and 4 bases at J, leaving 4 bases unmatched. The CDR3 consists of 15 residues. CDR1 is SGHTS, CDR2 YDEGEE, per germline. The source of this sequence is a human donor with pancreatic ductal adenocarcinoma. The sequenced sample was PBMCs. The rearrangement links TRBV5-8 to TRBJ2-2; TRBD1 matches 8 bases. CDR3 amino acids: CASSFGQGFTGELFF. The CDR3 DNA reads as TGTGCCAGCAGCTTCGGACAGGGTTTCACCGGGGAGCTGTTTTTT.